This T cell receptor beta chain was observed in a study of control samples from healthy donors and cancer patients. Clones were sequenced by immunoSEQ multiplex PCR, and TCRdb holds only the in-frame ones, with some missing. The sample includes under 60,000 clones, nearly 95% of them seen just once. V was cut by 0 bases and J by 8 bases, with 11 bases left in between. The CDR3 runs 13 residues. Germline CDR1 is GTSNPN and CDR2 is SVGIG (reference sequence). The gene calls are TRBV30 and TRBJ1-5; no clear D. What was sequenced was PBMCs. The origin of this receptor is a woman aged 45 to 65 with head and neck cancer. Here the CDR3 DNA reads TGTGCCTGGAGTGTAATGGGTCAGGAGCCCCAGCATTTT. Translated, it gives CAWSVMGQEPQHF. Complete variable domain (other parts from reference TRBV30 and TRBJ1-5): SQTIHQWPATLVQPVGSPLSLECTVEGTSNPNLYWYRQAAGRGLQLLFYSVGIGQISSEVPQNLSASRPQDRQFILSSKKLLLSDSGFYLCAWSVMGQEPQHFGDGTRLSIL.